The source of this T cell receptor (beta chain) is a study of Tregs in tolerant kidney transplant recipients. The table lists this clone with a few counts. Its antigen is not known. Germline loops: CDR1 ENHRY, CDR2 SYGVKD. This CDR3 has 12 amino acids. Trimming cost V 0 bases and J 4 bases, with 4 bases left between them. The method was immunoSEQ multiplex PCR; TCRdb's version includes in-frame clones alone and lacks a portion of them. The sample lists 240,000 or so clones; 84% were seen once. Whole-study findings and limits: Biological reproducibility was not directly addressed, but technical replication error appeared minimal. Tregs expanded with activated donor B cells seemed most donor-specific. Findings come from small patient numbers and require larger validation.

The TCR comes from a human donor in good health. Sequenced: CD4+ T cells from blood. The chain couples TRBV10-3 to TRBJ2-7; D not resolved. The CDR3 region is CAISESEYEQYF. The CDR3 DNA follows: TGTGCCATCAGTGAGTCGGAGTACGAGCAGTACTTC.